This T cell receptor (beta chain) was identified in a study of OX40 agonist ivuxolimab in advanced cancers. Study-level background: Patients were dosed with the agonistic anti-OX40 (CD134) antibody ivuxolimab. Therapy given before enrollment (anti-PD-1, anti-PD-L1 or anti-CTLA-4) was allowed, and 30% to 50% had some. Study-level results: Low normalized T-cell clonal expansion was also seen in some nonresponders.

This CDR3 is built from 10 residues. V gave up 8 bases and J gave up 4 bases, with 6 bases separating them. Per germline, CDR1 SNHLY and CDR2 FYNNEI. Sequencing was performed with immunoSEQ multiplex PCR; in TCRdb, only in-frame clones are kept and a portion is missing. The table records roughly 39,000 clones, about 87% of them present only once. To note about this clone: Its matching antigen is unknown.

This chain joins TRBV2 and TRBJ2-7, with D unclear. The TCR was taken from an adult with an advanced solid tumor such as melanoma, head and neck, liver or kidney cancer. This specimen was CD4+ or CD8+ T cells sorted from blood, taken in a trial of the OX40 agonist ivuxolimab. The CDR3 coding sequence is TGTGCCAGCGGTATATACGAGCAGTACTTC. This encodes CASGIYEQYF. The full variable domain, rest sourced from reference TRBV2 and TRBJ2-7, is EPEVTQTPSHQVTQMGQEVILRCVPISNHLYFYWYRQILGQKVEFLVSFYNNEISEKSEIFDDQFSVERPDGSNFTLKIRSTKLEDSAMYFCASGIYEQYFGPGTRLTVT.